This T cell receptor (beta chain) was observed in a study of OX40 agonist ivuxolimab in advanced cancers. Regarding the study in general: Ivuxolimab was a fully human IgG2 agonistic monoclonal antibody targeting the costimulatory receptor OX40 (CD134). Intravenous ivuxolimab was administered to patients every 2 weeks at six dose levels: 0.01, 0.1, 0.3, 1.5, 3 and 10 mg/kg. Among the 52 dose-escalation patients, around 19 had hepatocellular carcinoma, about 15 melanoma, 9 renal cell carcinoma and 9 head and neck cancer. The dose-escalation cohort was roughly 87% male with a mean age of roughly 62 years, ranging from roughly 23 to 80. Patients were allowed to have had prior anti-PD-1, anti-PD-L1 or anti-CTLA-4 therapy, and approximately 37% of the dose-escalation patients had been treated with checkpoint inhibitors. Partial responses occurred in three dose-escalation patients: two with cutaneous melanoma and one with hepatocellular carcinoma. The purpose of peripheral TCRbeta sequencing was to test whether ivuxolimab changed TCR sequence diversity and led to clonal T-cell expansion. The paper reports the monotherapy dose-escalation portion (N ≈ 50 patients) of the phase I ivuxolimab trial.

Genomic DNA was isolated from the sorted cells so that the TCRbeta CDR3 region could be sequenced. The immunoSEQ Assay was used to sequence the TCRbeta CDR3 regions. Imported from immuneACCESS, the table was reduced by TCRdb to in-frame sequences with V and J called. These copies leave out some clones; in studies compared against another copy, an unresolved V gene accounts for under half, and the cause of the remainder is not known. For this sample there are 71,000 or so clones; about 85% appear just once. Of the sample, approximately 1% is held by the ten largest clones. A word on this clone: Its antigen is not yet known. No base qualities exist here, and no much larger clone lies one base off it.

Patients with autoimmune disease history or receiving systemic immunosuppression were excluded from the trial. In every dose cohort, peripheral blood was drawn for TCR sequencing at baseline, cycle 4 day 1, and cycle 7 day 1. Samples came from an open-label, multicenter, first-in-human phase I dose-escalation trial of ivuxolimab. The trial enrolled adults with locally advanced or metastatic head and neck squamous cell, hepatocellular, melanoma or renal cell carcinoma. Before TCR sequencing, CD4+ T cells and CD8+ T cells from peripheral blood were sorted into separate populations. General findings and caveats noted by the study authors: The antigen specificity of the clonally expanded peripheral T cells was not determined. Low levels of normalized T-cell clonal expansion were also shown by some nonresponding patients. Partial responders in the 0.1-3.0 mg/kg groups had among the lowest normalized peripheral clonal expansion, especially among CD8+ T cells. After ivuxolimab, more expanded clones were found on average in CD8+ T cells than in CD4+ T cells. At doses from 0.1 to 3.0 mg/kg, clonal expansion was seen in both CD4+ and CD8+ blood T cells between baseline and week 6.

Sequenced here: CD4+ or CD8+ T cells sorted from blood, sampled in a trial of the OX40 agonist ivuxolimab. The source of this sequence is an adult with an advanced solid tumor such as melanoma, head and neck, liver or kidney cancer.

The CDR3: CASSLYQARSSYEQYF. The DNA reads as follows: TGTGCCAGCAGTTTATATCAGGCGCGGAGCTCCTACGAGCAGTACTTC. The chain links TRBV27 with TRBJ2-7, with the D gene uncertain. The CDR3, cysteine through phenylalanine, is 16 amino acids long. Only CDR3 DNA remains: 48 bases, in frame from the first base. Reading the germline V gene (reference sequence) gives CDR1 MNHEY and CDR2 SMNVEV. Between the V and J ends, shortened by 1 base and 0 bases respectively, the junction contains 13 bases.